These 10 T cell receptor beta chains came from one sample sequenced in a study of chemoradiotherapy in HPV16-positive cancers. Only in-frame clones appear in the TCRdb table, and some are missing; sequencing was by immunoSEQ multiplex PCR. Of about 5,400 clones listed, around 91% are singletons. Material: blood, obtained from a patient who underwent chemoradiotherapy. These receptors all come from a human donor with HPV-associated anogenital cancer.

V usage is TRBV21-1 and J usage is TRBJ2-6; the listed D gene, TRBD1, was not tested against the DNA. TRBV21-1 is a pseudogene locus. CDR3 length: 18 residues. CDR3 bases: TGTGCCAGCAGCAAAGCGCTCTGGGGCAGCTCTGGGGCCAACGTCCTGACTTTC. This gives the protein CASSKALWGSSGANVLTF.

This chain connects TRBV7-2 to TRBJ1-1; no firm D call. Germline CDR1 reads SGHTA; CDR2 reads FQGNSA. Trimming pared 3 bases from V and 1 base from J, leaving 9 bases between. CDR3 size: 14 residues. The CDR3 loop reads CASSFGQRNTEAFF. The CDR3 region has the DNA TGTGCCAGCAGCTTCGGGCAGCGGAACACTGAAGCTTTCTTT.

The chain combines TRBV29-1 with TRBJ2-3; 10 positions match TRBD2. The CDR3 is 18 amino acids. The germline V gene encodes CDR1 SQVTM and CDR2 ANQGSEA. This CDR3 reads CTAGGGKSSGGSTDTQYF. In DNA form, the CDR3 reads TGCACCGCTGGGGGGGGGAAGAGTAGCGGGGGGAGCACAGATACGCAGTATTTT.

This chain links TRBV18 with TRBJ2-1; D unclear. This CDR3 is 14 amino acids long. Trimming pared 1 base from V and 0 bases from J, leaving 4 bases between. Germline V gene data show CDR1 as KGHSH and CDR2 as LQKENI. The chain's CDR3 is CASSPLSSYNEQFF. The CDR3, as DNA: TGTGCCAGCTCACCACTGAGCTCCTACAATGAGCAGTTCTTC.

This sequence joins TRBV5-1 and TRBJ2-1; weak D call: TRBD2 (7 bases). Germline V lookup: CDR1 SGHRS, CDR2 YFSETQ. The CDR3 is 13 amino acids. Trimming stripped 0 bases from V and 9 bases from J, with 10 bases between. The CDR3 protein is CASSLGGGGEQFF. Written as DNA, the CDR3 is TGCGCCAGCAGCTTGGGGGGGGGCGGTGAGCAGTTCTTC.

The chain employs TRBV27 and TRBJ2-3; D not resolved. CDR1 MNHEY and CDR2 SMNVEV come from the germline V gene (reference sequence). V was pared by 2 bases and J by 1 base, with 10 bases between. The CDR3 loop spans 15 amino acids. In DNA, the CDR3 is TGTGCCAGCAGTTTAAATGGCTACGGCACAGATACGCAGTATTTT. The encoded protein is CASSLNGYGTDTQYF.

This clone showed up just once. The V and J genes are TRBV5-4 and TRBJ2-2; D might be TRBD2 (6 bases). This CDR3 is built from 15 residues. V lost 0 bases to trimming and J lost 5 bases, with 11 bases between them. Germline V CDR1 and CDR2: SGHNT, YYREEE (reference sequence). In nucleotides, the CDR3 is TGTGCCAGCAGCTTGGAGGGGAGGCGTACCGGGGAGCTGTTTTTT. This sequence encodes CASSLEGRRTGELFF.

For the CDR3, the DNA is TGCAGCGTTGCAAGTCCAGGGATAGGGGGCTACACCTTC. Translation: CSVASPGIGGYTF. V gene TRBV29-1 combines with J gene TRBJ1-2, with a possible D match to TRBD1 (5 bases). Trimming shortened V by 4 bases and J by 8 bases, and 17 bases separated the two germline ends. CDR1 is SQVTM, CDR2 ANQGSEA, per germline. The CDR3 loop spans 13 amino acids. Full variable domain (remainder filled in from reference TRBV29-1 and TRBJ1-2): SAVISQKPSRDICQRGTSLTIQCQVDSQVTMMFWYRQQPGQSLTLIATANQGSEATYESGFVIDKFPISRPNLTFSTLTVSNMSPEDSSIYLCSVASPGIGGYTFGSGTRLTVV.

J is TRBJ2-7 and V is TRBV4-1; 9 positions match TRBD1. CDR3 length equals 16 residues. Germline trimming cut 3 bases from V and 0 bases from J; bases unmatched to any gene: 6. Germline V gene lookup returns CDR1 MGHRA and CDR2 YSYEKL. CDR3 region: CASSHAGQGSSYEQYF. The CDR3 region has the DNA TGCGCCAGCAGCCATGCTGGACAGGGGAGCTCCTACGAGCAGTACTTC.

The CDR3 DNA follows: TGCGCCAGCAGCCAATCCTCTAACACCGGGGAGCTGTTTTTT. This codes for CASSQSSNTGELFF. The rearrangement joins TRBV4-3 to TRBJ2-2, with unresolved D. CDR3 length equals 14 residues. Germline assignment: CDR1 LGHNA and CDR2 YSLEER. V was shortened by 2 bases and J by 2 bases, with 6 bases between the two germline ends.